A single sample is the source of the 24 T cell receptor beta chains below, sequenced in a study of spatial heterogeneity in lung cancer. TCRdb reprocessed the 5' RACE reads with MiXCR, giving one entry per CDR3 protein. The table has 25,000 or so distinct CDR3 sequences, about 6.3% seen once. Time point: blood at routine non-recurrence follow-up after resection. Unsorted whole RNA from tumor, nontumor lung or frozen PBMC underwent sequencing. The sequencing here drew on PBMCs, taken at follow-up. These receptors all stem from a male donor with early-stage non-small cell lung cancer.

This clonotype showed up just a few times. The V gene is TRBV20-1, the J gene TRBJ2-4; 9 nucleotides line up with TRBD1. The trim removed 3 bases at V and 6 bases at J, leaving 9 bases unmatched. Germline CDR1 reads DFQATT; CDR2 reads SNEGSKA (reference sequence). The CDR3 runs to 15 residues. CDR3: CSASKTGGLRNIQYF. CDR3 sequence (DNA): TGCAGTGCTAGTAAAACAGGGGGCTTGAGAAACATTCAGTACTTC.

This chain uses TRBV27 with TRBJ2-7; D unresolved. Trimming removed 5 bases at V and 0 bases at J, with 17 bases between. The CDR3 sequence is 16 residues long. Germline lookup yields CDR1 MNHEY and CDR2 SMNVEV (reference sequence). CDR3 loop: CASSPGQVRSSYEQYF. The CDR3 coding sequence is TGTGCCAGCAGTCCCGGTCAGGTCCGTAGCTCCTACGAGCAGTACTTC.

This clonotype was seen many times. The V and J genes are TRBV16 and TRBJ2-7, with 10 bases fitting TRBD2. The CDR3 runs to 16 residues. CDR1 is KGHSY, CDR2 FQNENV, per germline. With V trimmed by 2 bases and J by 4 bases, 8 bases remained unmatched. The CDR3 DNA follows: TGTGCCAGCAGCCAAGGTCTAGCGGGAGCGGGGTACGAGCAGTACGTC. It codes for CASSQGLAGAGYEQYV.

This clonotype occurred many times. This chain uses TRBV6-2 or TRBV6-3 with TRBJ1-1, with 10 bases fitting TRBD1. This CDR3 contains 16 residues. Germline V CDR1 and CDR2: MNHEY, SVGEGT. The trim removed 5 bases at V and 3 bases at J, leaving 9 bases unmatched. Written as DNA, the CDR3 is TGTGCCAGCAGTCGCCGGGACAGGGGAAATCACACTGAAGCTTTCTTT. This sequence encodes CASSRRDRGNHTEAFF.

CDR3: CASSIGSGGQNEQFF. CDR3 DNA: TGTGCCAGCAGCATAGGGTCGGGGGGCCAAAATGAGCAGTTCTTC. V is TRBV7-2 and J is TRBJ2-1; possible D gene TRBD2, 7 bases. The V gene's germline CDR1 is SGHTA and CDR2 FQGNSA. Deletions cut 5 bases from V and 7 bases from J, with 18 bases between. CDR3 size: 15 residues. Complete variable domain (other parts from reference TRBV7-2 and TRBJ2-1): GAGVSQSPSNKVTEKGKDVELRCDPISGHTALYWYRQSLGQGLEFLIYFQGNSAPDKSGLPSDRFSAERTGGSVSTLTIQRTQQEDSAVYLCASSIGSGGQNEQFFGPGTRLTVL.

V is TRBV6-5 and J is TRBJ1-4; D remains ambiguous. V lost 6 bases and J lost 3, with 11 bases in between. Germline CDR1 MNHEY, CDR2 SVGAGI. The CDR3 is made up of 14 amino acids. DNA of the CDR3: TGTGCCAGCAGAAACCGGGGATCTAATGAAAAACTGTTTTTT. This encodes CASRNRGSNEKLFF.

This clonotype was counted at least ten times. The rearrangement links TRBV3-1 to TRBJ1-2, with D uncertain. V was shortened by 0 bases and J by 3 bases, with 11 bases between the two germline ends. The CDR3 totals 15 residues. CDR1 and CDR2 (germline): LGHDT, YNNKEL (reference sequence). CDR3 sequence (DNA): TGTGCCAGCAGCCAAGATGCGGCTGGCCACTATGGCTACACCTTC. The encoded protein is CASSQDAAGHYGYTF.

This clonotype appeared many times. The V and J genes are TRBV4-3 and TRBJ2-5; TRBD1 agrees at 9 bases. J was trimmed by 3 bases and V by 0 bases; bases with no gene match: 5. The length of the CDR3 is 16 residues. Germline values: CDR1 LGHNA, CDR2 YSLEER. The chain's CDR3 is CASSQDRQGVEETQYF. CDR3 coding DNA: TGCGCCAGCAGCCAAGATCGACAGGGGGTGGAAGAGACCCAGTACTTC.

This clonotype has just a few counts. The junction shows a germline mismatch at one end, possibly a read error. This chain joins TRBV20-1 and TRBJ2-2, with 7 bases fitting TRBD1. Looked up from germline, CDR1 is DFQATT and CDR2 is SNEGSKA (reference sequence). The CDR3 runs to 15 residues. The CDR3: CSAPTQGRSTGEPFF. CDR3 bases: TGCAGTGCCCCTACACAGGGGCGATCCACCGGGGAGCCGTTTTTT.

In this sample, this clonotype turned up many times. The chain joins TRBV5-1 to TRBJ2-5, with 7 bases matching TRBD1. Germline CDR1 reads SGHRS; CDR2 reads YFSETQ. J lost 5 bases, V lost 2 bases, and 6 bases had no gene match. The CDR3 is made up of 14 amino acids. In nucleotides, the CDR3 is TGCGCCAGCAGCTTACAGGGGTTGGGGGAGACCCAGTACTTC. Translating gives CASSLQGLGETQYF. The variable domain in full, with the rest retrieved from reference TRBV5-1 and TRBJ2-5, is KAGVTQTPRYLIKTRGQQVTLSCSPISGHRSVSWYQQTPGQGLQFLFEYFSETQRNKGNFPGRFSGRQFSNSRSEMNVSTLELGDSALYLCASSLQGLGETQYFGPGTRLLVL.

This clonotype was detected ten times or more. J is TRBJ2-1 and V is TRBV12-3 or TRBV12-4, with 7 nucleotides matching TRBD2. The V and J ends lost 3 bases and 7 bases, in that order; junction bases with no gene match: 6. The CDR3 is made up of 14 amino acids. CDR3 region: CASSFMRERNEQFF. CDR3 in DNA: TGTGCCAGCAGTTTCATGCGGGAGAGGAATGAGCAGTTCTTC.

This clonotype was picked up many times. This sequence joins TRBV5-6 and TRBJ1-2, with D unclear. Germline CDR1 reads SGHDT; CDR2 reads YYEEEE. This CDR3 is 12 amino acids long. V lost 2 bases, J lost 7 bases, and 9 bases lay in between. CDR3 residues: CASSFIAGGYTF. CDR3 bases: TGTGCCAGCAGCTTTATCGCGGGTGGCTACACCTTC.

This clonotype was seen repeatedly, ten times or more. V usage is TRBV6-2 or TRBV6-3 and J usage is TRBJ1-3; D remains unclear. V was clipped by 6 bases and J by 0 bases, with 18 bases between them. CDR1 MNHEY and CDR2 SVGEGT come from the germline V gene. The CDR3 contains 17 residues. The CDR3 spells CASRPLDLRYSGNTIYF. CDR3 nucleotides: TGTGCCAGCAGACCACTTGATCTCAGATACTCTGGAAACACCATATATTTT.

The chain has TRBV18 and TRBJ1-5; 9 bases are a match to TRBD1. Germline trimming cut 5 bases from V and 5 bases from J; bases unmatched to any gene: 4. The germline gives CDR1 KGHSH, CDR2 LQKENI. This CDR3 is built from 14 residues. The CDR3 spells CASSAGQGDQPQHF. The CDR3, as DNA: TGTGCCAGCTCAGCGGGACAGGGTGATCAGCCCCAGCATTTT.

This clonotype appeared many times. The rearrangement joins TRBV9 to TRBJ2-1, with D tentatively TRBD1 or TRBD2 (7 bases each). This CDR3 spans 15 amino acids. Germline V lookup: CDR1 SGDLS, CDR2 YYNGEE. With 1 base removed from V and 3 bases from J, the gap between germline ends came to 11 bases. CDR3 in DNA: TGTGCCAGCAGCGTAACAGGGGAGGGCTACAATGAGCAGTTCTTC. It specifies CASSVTGEGYNEQFF. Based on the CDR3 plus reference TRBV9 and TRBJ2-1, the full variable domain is DSGVTQTPKHLITATGQRVTLRCSPRSGDLSVYWYQQSLDQGLQFLIQYYNGEERAKGNILERFSAQQFPDLHSELNLSSLELGDSALYFCASSVTGEGYNEQFFGPGTRLTVL.

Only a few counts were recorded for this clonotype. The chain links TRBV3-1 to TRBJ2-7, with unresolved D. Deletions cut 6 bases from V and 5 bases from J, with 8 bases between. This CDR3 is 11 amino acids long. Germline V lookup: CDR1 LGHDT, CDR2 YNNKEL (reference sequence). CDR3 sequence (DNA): TGTGCCAGCAGGAGGTACCACGAGCAGTACGTC. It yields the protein CASRRYHEQYV.

The CDR3 DNA reads TGTGCCAGCAGCTTAGATTGGTCGGGGACAGGCCGTTACAATGAGCAGTTCTTC. Its protein product is CASSLDWSGTGRYNEQFF. The rearrangement uses TRBV11-3 and TRBJ2-1; 8 nucleotides match TRBD1. V was pared by 0 bases and J by 4 bases, with 11 bases of the junction left unmatched. Germline loops: CDR1 SGHNT, CDR2 YENEEA. The CDR3 runs to 18 residues.

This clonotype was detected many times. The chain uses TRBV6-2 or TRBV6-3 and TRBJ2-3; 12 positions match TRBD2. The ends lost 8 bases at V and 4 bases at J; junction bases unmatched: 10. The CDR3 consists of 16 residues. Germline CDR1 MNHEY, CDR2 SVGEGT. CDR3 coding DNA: TGTGCCAGCCGACTAGCGGGAGCCCGTCTCGCAGATACGCAGTATTTT. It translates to CASRLAGARLADTQYF.

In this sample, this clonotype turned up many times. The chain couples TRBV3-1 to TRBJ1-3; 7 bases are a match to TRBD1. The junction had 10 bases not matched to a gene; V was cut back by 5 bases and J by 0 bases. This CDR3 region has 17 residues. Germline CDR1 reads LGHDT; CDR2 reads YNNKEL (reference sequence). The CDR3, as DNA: TGTGCCAGCAGCTTCAATCCCGGGACAGTCTCTGGAAACACCATATATTTT. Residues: CASSFNPGTVSGNTIYF.

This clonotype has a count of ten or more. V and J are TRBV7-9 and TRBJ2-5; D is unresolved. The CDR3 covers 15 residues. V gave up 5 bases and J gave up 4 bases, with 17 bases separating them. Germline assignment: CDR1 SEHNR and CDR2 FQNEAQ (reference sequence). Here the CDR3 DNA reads TGTGCCAGCAGCCCCCCCTTTAGGGCAGGAGAGACCCAGTACTTC. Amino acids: CASSPPFRAGETQYF.

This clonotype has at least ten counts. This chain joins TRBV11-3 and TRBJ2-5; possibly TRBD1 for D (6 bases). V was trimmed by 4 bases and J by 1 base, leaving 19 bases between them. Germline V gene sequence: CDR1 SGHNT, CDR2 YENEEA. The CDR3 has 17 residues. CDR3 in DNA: TGTGCCAGCAGCTACTTGAGGGGGACCCCTTCCCAAGAGACCCAGTACTTC. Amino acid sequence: CASSYLRGTPSQETQYF. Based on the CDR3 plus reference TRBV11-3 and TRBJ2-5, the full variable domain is EAGVVQSPRYKIIEKKQPVAFWCNPISGHNTLYWYLQNLGQGPELLIRYENEEAVDDSQLPKDRFSAERLKGVDSTLKIQPAELGDSAVYLCASSYLRGTPSQETQYFGPGTRLLVL.

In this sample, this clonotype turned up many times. The CDR3 sequence: CASRVKKEGPNSPLHF. CDR3 sequence (DNA): TGTGCCAGCAGGGTAAAAAAGGAGGGGCCAAATTCACCCCTCCACTTT. The J gene is TRBJ1-6, the V gene TRBV25-1; possibly TRBD1 for D (5 bases). CDR1 is MGHDK and CDR2 is SYGVNS in the germline V gene. The CDR3 totals 16 residues. Trimming removed 6 bases from V and 7 bases from J, with 19 bases in between.

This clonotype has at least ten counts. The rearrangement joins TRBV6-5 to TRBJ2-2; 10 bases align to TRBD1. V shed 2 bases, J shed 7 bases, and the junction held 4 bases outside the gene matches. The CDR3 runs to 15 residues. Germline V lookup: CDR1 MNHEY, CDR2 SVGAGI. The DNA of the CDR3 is TGTGCCAGCAGTTACGAGACAGGGGGCTTCGGGGAGCTGTTTTTT. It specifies CASSYETGGFGELFF.

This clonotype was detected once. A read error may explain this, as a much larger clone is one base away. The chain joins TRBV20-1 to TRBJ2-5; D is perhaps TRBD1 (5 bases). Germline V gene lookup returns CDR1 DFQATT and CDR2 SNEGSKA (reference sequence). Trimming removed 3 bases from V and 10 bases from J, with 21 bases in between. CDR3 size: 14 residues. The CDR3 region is CSASSGIPPVVQYF. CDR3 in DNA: TGCAGTGCTAGCTCAGGGATTCCCCCTGTGGTCCAGTACTTC.